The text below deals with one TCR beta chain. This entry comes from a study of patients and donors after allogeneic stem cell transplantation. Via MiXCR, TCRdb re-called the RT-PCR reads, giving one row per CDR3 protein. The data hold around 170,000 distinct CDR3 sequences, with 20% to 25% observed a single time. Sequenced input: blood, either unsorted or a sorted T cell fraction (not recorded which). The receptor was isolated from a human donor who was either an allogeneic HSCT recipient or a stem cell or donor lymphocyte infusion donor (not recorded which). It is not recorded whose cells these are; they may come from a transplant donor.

CDR3 region: CASSGLGSGQGVSPLHF. DNA for the CDR3: TGTGCCAGCAGTGGATTAGGGAGCGGACAGGGGGTTTCACCCCTCCACTTT. This chain links TRBV2 with TRBJ1-6, with 10 bases matching TRBD1. CDR1 and CDR2 (germline): SNHLY, FYNNEI. CDR3 length: 17 amino acids. V shed 4 bases and J 9 bases; nucleotides not matched to a gene: 12. The complete variable domain, with remaining parts taken from reference TRBV2 and TRBJ1-6, reads EPEVTQTPSHQVTQMGQEVILRCVPISNHLYFYWYRQILGQKVEFLVSFYNNEISEKSEIFDDQFSVERPDGSNFTLKIRSTKLEDSAMYFCASSGLGSGQGVSPLHFGNGTRLTVT.